This T cell receptor beta chain was sequenced during a study of chemoradiotherapy in HPV16-positive cancers. Across the study: Candidate HPV-specific T-cell clones and common TCR motifs came from functional assays in a couple of HPV16-positive patients.

The study, taken as a whole, reports: Only a couple of HPV16-positive patients supplied the functional HPV-specificity definition. Candidate HPV-specific clones and E7-related TCR motifs grew in tumor during treatment.

Regarding this clone: Its antigen is not known.

Clones were sequenced by immunoSEQ multiplex PCR, and TCRdb holds only the in-frame ones, with some missing. The top ten clones hold 4% to 5.5% of a sample with over a thousand clones, about 85% of them seen once. Trimming stripped 0 bases from V and 0 bases from J, with 8 bases between. The CDR3 is 16 residues long. From germline, CDR1 is MNHEY and CDR2 SMNVEV (reference sequence). The source is a human donor with HPV-associated anogenital cancer. This specimen consisted of tumor tissue, obtained from a patient who underwent chemoradiotherapy. The V gene is TRBV27, the J gene TRBJ1-4; D is unresolved. CDR3 sequence (DNA): TGTGCCAGCAGTTTATCAGCGGTTTCAACTAATGAAAAACTGTTTTTT. Translating gives CASSLSAVSTNEKLFF.